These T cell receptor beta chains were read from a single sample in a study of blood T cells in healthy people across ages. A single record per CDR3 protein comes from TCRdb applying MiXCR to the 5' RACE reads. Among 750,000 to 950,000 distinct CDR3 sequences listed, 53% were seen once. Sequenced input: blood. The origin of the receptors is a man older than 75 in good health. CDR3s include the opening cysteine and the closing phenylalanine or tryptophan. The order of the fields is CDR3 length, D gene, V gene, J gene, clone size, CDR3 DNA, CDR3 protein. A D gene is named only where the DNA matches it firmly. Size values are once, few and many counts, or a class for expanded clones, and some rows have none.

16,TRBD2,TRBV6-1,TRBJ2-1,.,TGTGCCAGCACCTCCAGCCGCGGGAGGGCCATCAATGAGCAGTTCTTC,CASTSSRGRAINEQFF
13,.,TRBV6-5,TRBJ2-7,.,TGTGCCAGCGGACAGCCAACGTCCTACGAGCAGTACTTC,CASGQPTSYEQYF
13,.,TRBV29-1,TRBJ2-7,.,TGCAGCGTTGGGCGGTACTCCTACAATGAGCAGTACTTC,CSVGRYSYNEQYF
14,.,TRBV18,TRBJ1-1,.,TGTGCCAGCTCACCCCTGACACTTAACACTGAAGCTTTCTTT,CASSPLTLNTEAFF
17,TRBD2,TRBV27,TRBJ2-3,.,TGTGCCAGCAGCCGTCGGACTAGCGGGTCTTTCACAGATACGCAGTATTTT,CASSRRTSGSFTDTQYF
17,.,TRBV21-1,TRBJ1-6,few,TGTGCCAGCAGCAAAGAAGGGTGGGGATACTATAATTCACCCCTCCACTTT,CASSKEGWGYYNSPLHF
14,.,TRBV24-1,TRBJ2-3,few,TGTGCCACCAGTGATACCTCTGGGGTGGATACGCAGTATTTT,CATSDTSGVDTQYF
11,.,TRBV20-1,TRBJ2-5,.,TGCAGTGCTAGACCCGGGATCTGGCAGTACTTC,CSARPGIWQYF
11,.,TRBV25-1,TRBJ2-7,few,TGTGCCAGCGGTACTCTCTACGAGCAGTACTTC,CASGTLYEQYF
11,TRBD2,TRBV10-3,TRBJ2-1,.,TGTGCCATCCAGCGGGAGAATGAGCAGTTCTTC,CAIQRENEQFF
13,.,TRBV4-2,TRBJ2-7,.,TGTGCCAGCAGCCAAGATATGAGTTACGAGCAGTACTTC,CASSQDMSYEQYF
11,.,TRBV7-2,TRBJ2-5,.,TGTGCCAGCAGCTCGCAAGGGACCCAGTACTTC,CASSSQGTQYF
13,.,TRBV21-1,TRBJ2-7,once,TGTGCCAGCAGCATCAATTCCGGGACAGCGCAGTACTTC,CASSINSGTAQYF
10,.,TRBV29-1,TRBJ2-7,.,TGCAGCGTTGCAGGGCACGAGCAGTACTTC,CSVAGHEQYF
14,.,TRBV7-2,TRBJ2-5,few,TGTGCCAGCAGCTGGAGCCCAGGGAGAGAGACCCAGTACTTC,CASSWSPGRETQYF
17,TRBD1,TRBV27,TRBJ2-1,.,TGTGCCAGCAGTTTTATGGTCCGGGACAGCTCCGACAATGAGCAGTTCTTC,CASSFMVRDSSDNEQFF
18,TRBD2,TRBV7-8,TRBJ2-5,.,TGTGCCAGCAGCTACGACCCCCGCGGGAGCGGCTACCAAGAGACCCAGTACTTC,CASSYDPRGSGYQETQYF
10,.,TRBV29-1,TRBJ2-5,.,TGCAGCTTCTTCTTTTATGAGCAGTACTTC,CSFFFYEQYF
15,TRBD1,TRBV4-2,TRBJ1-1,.,TGTGCCAGCAGCCAACCGACAGGGAAGGGCACTGAAGCTTTCTTT,CASSQPTGKGTEAFF
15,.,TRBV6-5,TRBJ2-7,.,TGTGCCAGCAGTGGAACAGGTTCGCCTACCTACGAGCAGTACTTC,CASSGTGSPTYEQYF
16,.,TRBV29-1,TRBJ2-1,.,TGCAGCGTTGAAGGGTTACCCCGGGAGAGGTACAATGAGCAGTTCTTC,CSVEGLPRERYNEQFF
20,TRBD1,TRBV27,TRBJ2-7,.,TGTGCCAGCAGTTTTGGACAGGGAATCGCTTGGGCCCACAGCTCCTACGAGCAGTACTTC,CASSFGQGIAWAHSSYEQYF
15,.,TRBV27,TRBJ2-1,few,TGTGCCAGCAGTTTCGGCGGGGCGGGATGGTCTGAGCAGTTCTTC,CASSFGGAGWSEQFF
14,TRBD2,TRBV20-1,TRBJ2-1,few,TGCAGTGCTCGAGCGGGAGTGTCCTACAATGAGCAGTTCTTC,CSARAGVSYNEQFF
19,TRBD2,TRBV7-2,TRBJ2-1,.,TGTGCCAGCAGCTACTCAATCGGGACTAGCGGGAGGGCCTACAATGAGCAGTTCTTC,CASSYSIGTSGRAYNEQFF
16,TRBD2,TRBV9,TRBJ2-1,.,TGTGCCGGCAGCGTAGGCCCTAGCGGGGGAGACAATGAGCAGTTCTTC,CAGSVGPSGGDNEQFF
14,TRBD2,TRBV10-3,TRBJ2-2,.,TGTGCCACAGCAACGCGGGAGGTCACCGGGGAGCTGTTTTTT,CATATREVTGELFF
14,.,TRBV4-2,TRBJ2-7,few,TGTGCCAGCAGCCCGACAGCCTTCCCCTACGAGCAGTACTTC,CASSPTAFPYEQYF
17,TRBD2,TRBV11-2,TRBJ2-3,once,TGTGCCAGCAGAAAGACTAGCGGGAGCGATGGTCGCAGATACGCGTATTTT,CASRKTSGSDGRRYAYF
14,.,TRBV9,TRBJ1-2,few,TGTGCCAGCAGCGTAGATTACCGGAACTATGGCTACACCTTC,CASSVDYRNYGYTF
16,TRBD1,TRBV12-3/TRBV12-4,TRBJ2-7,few,TGTGCCAGCAGCTCCGACAGACAGGGACGGACCTACGAGCAGTACTTC,CASSSDRQGRTYEQYF